The sequence of this T cell receptor beta chain was determined in a study of T cell responses to AZD1222 COVID-19 vaccine. The study, taken as a whole, reports: Sampling that yielded the repertoires occurred only after the peak T cell response. Variant regions that are unmutated are reportedly the target of nearly half of spike-specific TCRs.

CDR1 MNHEY and CDR2 SVGEGT come from the germline V gene. V lost 5 bases to trimming and J lost 0 bases, with 7 bases between them. CDR3 size: 13 residues. Only in-frame clones appear in the TCRdb table, and some are missing; sequencing was by immunoSEQ multiplex PCR. The sample shows approximately 130,000 clones, about 93% of them seen only once. This clone was observed once. No antigen is known for it. This specimen consisted of peripheral blood, obtained 28 days after the second dose of the MenACWY control vaccine. The rearrangement uses TRBV6-2 or TRBV6-3 and TRBJ1-2; D call uncertain. This receptor was taken from an adult who received the MenACWY meningococcal vaccine as a control. The CDR3 DNA follows: TGTGCCAGCAGTAAGGTAGCTAACTATGGCTACACCTTC. Its protein product is CASSKVANYGYTF.